Shown below are 8 T cell receptor beta chains from a single sample sequenced in a study of blood T cell repertoires in COVID-19. The assay was immunoSEQ multiplex PCR, and TCRdb's table has in-frame clones only and misses some. The table includes some 300,000 clones, around 92% detected once. Input material: PBMCs or T cells enriched from blood (not recorded which). These receptors came from a woman in her 50s who had been exposed to COVID-19.

This rearrangement joins TRBV6-5 to TRBJ1-5; TRBD1 matches 9 bases. The CDR3 loop spans 15 amino acids. The V gene's germline CDR1 is MNHEY and CDR2 SVGAGI. J lost 7 bases, V lost 2 bases, and 6 bases had no gene match. For the CDR3, the DNA is TGTGCCAGCAGTTACGGCACAGGGGGCGGGCAGCCCCAGCATTTT. Translating it yields CASSYGTGGGQPQHF.

The rearrangement uses TRBV19 and TRBJ1-2; 9 bases are shared with TRBD1. CDR3 length equals 15 residues. CDR1 is LNHDA and CDR2 is SQIVND in the germline V gene (reference sequence). The V segment lost 5 bases and the J segment 4 bases; nucleotides outside the gene matches: 8. The chain's CDR3 is CASSPAGQGRYGYTF. As DNA, the CDR3 is TGTGCCAGTAGTCCCGCGGGACAGGGTCGCTATGGCTACACCTTC.

The genes are TRBV6-5 and TRBJ1-2, with 9 bases fitting TRBD1. This CDR3 comprises 11 residues. V shed 9 bases and J 6 bases; nucleotides not matched to a gene: 2. CDR1 is MNHEY and CDR2 is SVGAGI in the germline V gene. CDR3 coding DNA: TGTGCCAGTCGGGACAGGGATGGCTACACCTTC. This sequence encodes CASRDRDGYTF.

V is TRBV28 and J is TRBJ2-2; D might be TRBD1 (6 bases). Trimming took 6 bases from V and 4 from J, leaving 15 bases between them. CDR3 length equals 15 residues. CDR1 is MDHEN and CDR2 is SYDVKM in the germline V gene. CDR3 residues: CASSSSYRVTGELFF. CDR3 coding DNA: TGTGCCAGCAGCTCCTCGTACAGGGTCACCGGGGAGCTGTTTTTT. Full variable domain (rest looked up from reference TRBV28 and TRBJ2-2): DVKVTQSSRYLVKRTGEKVFLECVQDMDHENMFWYRQDPGLGLRLIYFSYDVKMKEKGDIPEGYSVSREKKERFSLILESASTNQTSMYLCASSSSYRVTGELFFGEGSRLTVL.

Only a few counts were recorded for this clone. The V call is TRBV28, the J call TRBJ1-5; 9 bases are shared with TRBD1. The CDR3 length is 16 residues. V dropped 2 bases and J dropped 2; count of bases not matched to a gene: 4. Germline values: CDR1 MDHEN, CDR2 SYDVKM. CDR3: CASSLTGGTGNQPQHF. Written as DNA, the CDR3 is TGTGCCAGCAGTTTAACAGGGGGCACTGGCAATCAGCCCCAGCATTTT. The full variable domain, rest sourced from reference TRBV28 and TRBJ1-5, is DVKVTQSSRYLVKRTGEKVFLECVQDMDHENMFWYRQDPGLGLRLIYFSYDVKMKEKGDIPEGYSVSREKKERFSLILESASTNQTSMYLCASSLTGGTGNQPQHFGDGTRLSIL.

The chain is built from TRBV7-2 and TRBJ2-5; perhaps TRBD2 as D (6 bases). Trimming removed 5 bases from V and 2 bases from J, with 27 bases in between. The CDR3 covers 19 residues. In germline, CDR1 is SGHTA, CDR2 FQGNSA. The CDR3 loop is CASSPTRGGVRGKQETQYF. CDR3 DNA sequence: TGTGCCAGCAGCCCGACAAGGGGAGGAGTAAGGGGCAAACAAGAGACCCAGTACTTC.

J is TRBJ1-4 and V is TRBV5-8; D is perhaps TRBD1 (6 bases). V gave up 4 bases and J gave up 8 bases, with 15 bases separating them. This CDR3 comprises 14 residues. Germline CDR1 is SGHTS and CDR2 is YDEGEE. The CDR3: CASSKVQGLEKLFF. CDR3 nucleotide sequence: TGTGCCAGCAGCAAGGTACAGGGCTTAGAAAAACTGTTTTTT.

This clone has a count of ten or more. This sequence joins TRBV7-9 and TRBJ1-2; D is ambiguous. Trimming shortened V by 5 bases and J by 8 bases, and 18 bases separated the two germline ends. Germline CDR1 SEHNR, CDR2 FQNEAQ (reference sequence). The CDR3 length is 14 residues. The CDR3 coding sequence is TGTGCCAGCAGCCCGCCGGAGCTTTCGCGGGGCTACACCTTC. It yields the protein CASSPPELSRGYTF.